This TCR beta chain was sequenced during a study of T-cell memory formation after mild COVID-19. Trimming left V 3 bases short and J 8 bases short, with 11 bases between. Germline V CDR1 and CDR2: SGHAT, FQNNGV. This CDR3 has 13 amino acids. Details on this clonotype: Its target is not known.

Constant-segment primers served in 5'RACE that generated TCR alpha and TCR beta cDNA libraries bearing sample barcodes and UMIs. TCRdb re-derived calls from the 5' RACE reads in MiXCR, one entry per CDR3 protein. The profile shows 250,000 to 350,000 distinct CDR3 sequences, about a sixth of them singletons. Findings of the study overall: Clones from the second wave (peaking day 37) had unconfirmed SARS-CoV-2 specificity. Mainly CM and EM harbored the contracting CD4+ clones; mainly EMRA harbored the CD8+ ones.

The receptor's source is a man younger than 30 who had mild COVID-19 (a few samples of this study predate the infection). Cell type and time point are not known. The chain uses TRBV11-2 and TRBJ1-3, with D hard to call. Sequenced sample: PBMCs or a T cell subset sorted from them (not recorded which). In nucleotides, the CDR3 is TGTGCCAGCAGCTTTGGCAGGATTGACACCATATATTTT. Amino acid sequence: CASSFGRIDTIYF.